A selection of T cell receptor beta chains follows, all from one sample in a study of OX40 agonist ivuxolimab in advanced cancers. Sequencing was performed with immunoSEQ multiplex PCR; in TCRdb, only in-frame clones are kept and a portion is missing. The sample shows some 80,000 clones, more than 80% of them seen only once. Sequenced here: CD4+ or CD8+ T cells sorted from blood, sampled in a trial of the OX40 agonist ivuxolimab. The source of these receptors is an adult with an advanced solid tumor such as melanoma, head and neck, liver or kidney cancer. Each CDR3 is given without its conserved first and last residue. A D gene is named only where the DNA matches it firmly.

v_call	d_call	j_call	cdr3_aa
TRBV6-1	.	TRBJ2-5	ASSEGGTTQY
TRBV7-7	.	TRBJ2-1	ASSLDGRGEQF
TRBV5-4	.	TRBJ2-3	AVSSQGTDTQY
TRBV6-6	TRBD1	TRBJ2-2	ASTRDRGVTGELF
TRBV4-1	.	TRBJ1-5	ASSPDRYSNQPQH
TRBV25-1	.	TRBJ1-2	ASSLTENYGYT
TRBV7-2	.	TRBJ2-3	ASSLEGAGSTDTQY
TRBV7-9	.	TRBJ1-4	ASSSHGGNEKLF
TRBV28	TRBD2	TRBJ2-3	ASRFSGRGRDTQY
TRBV30	.	TRBJ1-2	AWSVPVGFYGYT
TRBV7-7	.	TRBJ2-5	ASSLGGGETQY